This is a list of T cell receptor beta chains from one sample in a study of B cell selection in AIRE deficiency. Produced via immunoSEQ multiplex PCR; TCRdb's table is partial and in-frame only. This table holds about 14,000 clones, around 93% found once. The sequenced sample consisted of Tregs sorted from PBMCs. These receptors were taken from a human donor with AIRE deficiency. Each CDR3 is given with its conserved first and last residue. The D gene is left open where the match is weak. The size field is filled for only some rows; it gives once, few, many or a size class.

V: TRBV7-8
size: .
D: .
J: TRBJ2-7
DNA: TGTGCCAGCAGCGTTGACAGTCTAAGCTCCTACGAGCAGTACTTC
CDR3: CASSVDSLSSYEQYF

V: TRBV19
size: .
D: .
J: TRBJ2-3
DNA: TGTGCCAGTAGTATTGGTCGGTTGGGGGGCACAGATACGCAGTATTTT
CDR3: CASSIGRLGGTDTQYF

V: TRBV6-1
size: .
D: .
J: TRBJ2-7
DNA: TGTGCCAGCAGTGAAGAGGTATTCTTCTACGAGCAGTACTTC
CDR3: CASSEEVFFYEQYF

V: TRBV7-2
size: .
D: .
J: TRBJ2-7
DNA: TGTGCCAGCAGCTCTTACTACGAGCAGTACTTC
CDR3: CASSSYYEQYF

V: TRBV7-6
size: .
D: TRBD2
J: TRBJ2-3
DNA: TGTGCCAGCAGCACGGGACTAGCGGGAGACGGGAATACGCAGTATTTT
CDR3: CASSTGLAGDGNTQYF

V: TRBV19
size: .
D: .
J: TRBJ1-4
DNA: TGTGCCAGTAGTATGGGGTCGAGAGGCGAAAAACTGTTTTTT
CDR3: CASSMGSRGEKLFF

V: TRBV6-5
size: .
D: .
J: TRBJ2-3
DNA: TGTGCCAGCAGTTACGGGGACACAGATACGCAGTATTTT
CDR3: CASSYGDTDTQYF

V: TRBV5-1
size: once
D: .
J: TRBJ2-3
DNA: TGCGCCAGCAGCGACGCGGGACGGAGCACAGATACGCAGTATTTT
CDR3: CASSDAGRSTDTQYF

V: TRBV6-1
size: .
D: TRBD1
J: TRBJ2-4
DNA: TGTGCCAGCACGGCAGGGGGCGCTTACATTCAGTACTTC
CDR3: CASTAGGAYIQYF

V: TRBV5-5
size: .
D: .
J: TRBJ1-5
DNA: TGTGCCAGCAGCCCCGGGAAGGGGGGACATCAGCCCCAGCATTTT
CDR3: CASSPGKGGHQPQHF

V: TRBV30
size: .
D: TRBD1
J: TRBJ2-7
DNA: TGTGCCACCGGACAGGGATATACCTACGAGCAGTACTTC
CDR3: CATGQGYTYEQYF

V: TRBV9
size: .
D: .
J: TRBJ2-7
DNA: TGTGCCAGCAGCGTAGGTCCCCTCCCCTACGAGCAGTACTTC
CDR3: CASSVGPLPYEQYF

V: TRBV27
size: .
D: .
J: TRBJ2-7
DNA: TGTGCCAGCAGTTTTCTTCGGGAGACGGAGCAGTACTTC
CDR3: CASSFLRETEQYF

V: TRBV7-3
size: .
D: .
J: TRBJ2-2
DNA: TGTGCCAGCAGCTTAACTAGCGGGAACACCGGGGAGCTGTTTTTT
CDR3: CASSLTSGNTGELFF

V: TRBV7-2
size: .
D: .
J: TRBJ2-3
DNA: TGTGCCAGCAGTGTACCAACTGCCGATACGCAGTATTTT
CDR3: CASSVPTADTQYF

V: TRBV11-2
size: .
D: .
J: TRBJ1-2
DNA: TGTGCCAGCAGCTTAGGACACTATGGCTACACCTTC
CDR3: CASSLGHYGYTF

V: TRBV4-1
size: .
D: .
J: TRBJ1-2
DNA: TGCGCCAGCAGCCAATGGTTCGAATCAGGGCCTAACTATGGCTACACCTTC
CDR3: CASSQWFESGPNYGYTF

V: TRBV5-4
size: .
D: .
J: TRBJ2-1
DNA: TGTGCCACCCAGCCTTGGAGGCTCAATGAGCAGTTCTTC
CDR3: CATQPWRLNEQFF

V: TRBV19
size: .
D: TRBD2
J: TRBJ2-7
DNA: TGTGCCAGTAGTCGGGTAGGGACTAGCCGAGCCTACGAGCAGTACTTC
CDR3: CASSRVGTSRAYEQYF

V: TRBV9
size: .
D: .
J: TRBJ2-2
DNA: TGTGCCAGCAGCGCGGACCTCGGGGAGCTGTTTTTT
CDR3: CASSADLGELFF

V: TRBV7-2
size: .
D: .
J: TRBJ2-1
DNA: TGTGCCAGCAGCTTCTCCTACAATGAGCAGTTCTTC
CDR3: CASSFSYNEQFF

V: TRBV7-9
size: .
D: .
J: TRBJ2-3
DNA: TGTGCCAGCAGCTTAGAGGCGGAAGATACGCAGTATTTT
CDR3: CASSLEAEDTQYF

V: TRBV28
size: .
D: TRBD1
J: TRBJ1-2
DNA: TGTGCCAGCAGCCCCCGGGACAGGGCCTATGGCTACACCTTC
CDR3: CASSPRDRAYGYTF

V: TRBV5-1
size: .
D: TRBD1
J: TRBJ2-5
DNA: TGCGCCAGCCGCCGGGACAGGGGAGGAGAGACCCAGTACTTC
CDR3: CASRRDRGGETQYF

V: TRBV7-3
size: .
D: TRBD2
J: TRBJ2-3
DNA: TGTGCCAGCAGCTTAACCGCACTAGCGGGAGGGCCATCGACAGATACGCAGTATTTT
CDR3: CASSLTALAGGPSTDTQYF

V: TRBV7-3
size: .
D: .
J: TRBJ1-1
DNA: TGTGCCAGCAGCTTAACAGGGTGGAACACTGAAGCTTTCTTT
CDR3: CASSLTGWNTEAFF

V: TRBV28
size: .
D: TRBD2
J: TRBJ2-5
DNA: TGTGCCAGCAGCGCTATGTGGCGGGAGTCTGAAGAGACCCAGTACTTC
CDR3: CASSAMWRESEETQYF

V: TRBV4-3
size: .
D: .
J: TRBJ2-3
DNA: TGCGCCAGCAGCCGAGAACTGATCTCCACAGATACGCAGTATTTT
CDR3: CASSRELISTDTQYF

V: TRBV5-1
size: .
D: TRBD2
J: TRBJ2-2
DNA: TGCGCCAGCAGCTTGGGTCTAGCGGGAGGAGTCCACGCCGGGGAGCTGTTTTTT
CDR3: CASSLGLAGGVHAGELFF

V: TRBV2
size: .
D: .
J: TRBJ2-6
DNA: TGTGCCAGCAGTGCCGACTCTGGGGCCAACGTCCTGACTTTC
CDR3: CASSADSGANVLTF

V: TRBV28
size: once
D: TRBD1
J: TRBJ1-6
DNA: TGTGCCAGCCGGGTGAGGGGGCAAGGAAATTCACCCCTCCACTTT
CDR3: CASRVRGQGNSPLHF

V: TRBV6-6
size: .
D: .
J: TRBJ2-5
DNA: TGTGCCAGCAGTTCCAGGGAGGTAGGAGGGACCCAGTACTTC
CDR3: CASSSREVGGTQYF

V: TRBV5-1
size: .
D: TRBD1
J: TRBJ2-7
DNA: TGCGCCAGCAGCTTGGAGGGGGCGTACGAGCAGTACTTC
CDR3: CASSLEGAYEQYF

V: TRBV12-5
size: .
D: .
J: TRBJ2-1
DNA: TGTGCTAGTGGTTTGTCATTGGGTCATGAGCAGTTCTTC
CDR3: CASGLSLGHEQFF

V: TRBV28
size: .
D: .
J: TRBJ2-5
DNA: TGTGCCAGCAGCCGCCTTTGGGGGGTCCAAGAGACCCAGTACTTC
CDR3: CASSRLWGVQETQYF